This T cell receptor (beta chain) was recovered during a study of T cells in Graves' hyperthyroidism and ophthalmopathy. CDR3 length: 15 residues. Germline CDR1 is SGHRS and CDR2 is YFSETQ. J was trimmed by 1 base and V by 2 bases; bases with no gene match: 4. What was amplified from RNA transcripts were TCR beta CDR3 regions. HTBI primers were used for first-round RT-PCR of the TCR CDR3. Via MiXCR, TCRdb re-called the multiplex PCR reads, giving one row per CDR3 protein. The sample yields about 640,000 distinct CDR3 sequences, under 25% seen once. Diagnoses rested on clinical symptoms, serum thyroxine and TRAb, thyroid ultrasound and orbital computed tomography.

This TCR was sampled from a young man with Graves' ophthalmopathy. J is TRBJ2-3 and V is TRBV5-1; 7 nucleotides agree with TRBD2. Material: blood. This CDR3 is CASSLSGKGTDTQYF. CDR3 sequence (DNA): TGCGCCAGCAGCTTAAGCGGGAAGGGCACAGATACGCAGTATTTT.